This T cell receptor (beta chain) came from a study of CD8+ T cells in alopecia areata. Study findings and constraints: Expanded CD8+ clones among the top 100, and scalp clonality, were significantly decreased by tofacitinib. With patients, TCR sharing proved less clear than in mice, a difference possibly related to HLA. Especially in alopecia totalis/universalis, lesional scalp showed greater clonality than normal scalp did.

The germline CDR1 and CDR2 sequences are SGHNT and YYREEE (reference sequence). The CDR3 consists of 14 residues. The V end was cut by 0 bases, the J end by 1 base, with 7 bases between. RNA, once extracted, was reverse transcribed into cDNA for use as the sequencing template. Produced via immunoSEQ multiplex PCR; TCRdb's table is partial and in-frame only. The table records 120,000 or so clones, over 60% of them present only once. This sample's treatment: oral pan-JAK inhibitor, 5-10 mg twice daily. This clone occurred many times. Its antigen is not identified. Other DNA sequences in the same sample also yield this CDR3.

The TCR sequence derives from a human donor with alopecia areata. This chain links TRBV5-4 with TRBJ1-1; D gene ambiguous. This material consisted of CD4+ T cells sorted from blood, taken at week 4, from a patient treated with tofacitinib. CDR3 in amino acids: CASSLGRANTEAFF. For the CDR3, the DNA is TGTGCCAGCAGCTTGGGCAGAGCGAACACTGAAGCTTTCTTT.